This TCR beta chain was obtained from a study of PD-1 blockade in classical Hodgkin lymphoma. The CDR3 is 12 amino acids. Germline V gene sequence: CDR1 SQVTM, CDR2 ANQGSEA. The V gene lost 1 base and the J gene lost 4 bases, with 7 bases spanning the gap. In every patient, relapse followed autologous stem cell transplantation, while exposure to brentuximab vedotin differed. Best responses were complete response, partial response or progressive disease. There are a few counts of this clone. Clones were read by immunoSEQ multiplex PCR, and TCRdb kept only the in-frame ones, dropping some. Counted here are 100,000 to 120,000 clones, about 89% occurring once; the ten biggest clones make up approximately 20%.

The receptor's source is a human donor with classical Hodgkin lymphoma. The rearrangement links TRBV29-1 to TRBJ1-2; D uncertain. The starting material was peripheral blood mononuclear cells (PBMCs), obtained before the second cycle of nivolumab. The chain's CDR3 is CSVEGSVYGYTF. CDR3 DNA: TGCAGCGTTGAAGGCAGCGTCTATGGCTACACCTTC.